This paragraph covers one T cell receptor beta chain sequence. Its antigen is still unknown. This specimen belongs to a study of cytomegalovirus exposure and HLA in healthy donors. Study summary: Across 350 to 500 genotyped donors, around 82% landed in the Caucasian-associated ancestry cluster.

CDR3 length equals 15 residues. V was clipped by 5 bases and J by 1 base; unmatched bases: 6. The germline gives CDR1 MDHEN, CDR2 SYDVKM. The PCR had 60 Vbeta and 13 Jbeta primers. Here immunoSEQ multiplex PCR was the method, and the copy in TCRdb shows in-frame clones only, minus some. The table shows approximately 100,000 clones, with around 83% occurring only once. Study outcomes and limitations: Earlier results showed most TCR beta V segments being productive about 87% or about 30% of the time. Reportedly, TCR beta sequences accurately predicted HLA-A and HLA-B alleles in most subjects. V- and J-gene trimming of TCR beta was linked (in a later analysis) to a missense DCLRE1C variant.

The receptor comes from a man aged 30 to 39 in good health and CMV-seronegative. The chain couples TRBV28 to TRBJ1-1; 8 nucleotides match TRBD1. Material: PBMCs. CDR3 protein: CASSPWTGTNTEAFF. The CDR3 coding sequence is TGTGCCAGCAGTCCCTGGACAGGGACGAACACTGAAGCTTTCTTT.